The 6 T cell receptor beta chains below were found in one sample sequenced in a study of T cell repertoires in cytomegalovirus infection. From the reads, TCRdb called clonotypes with MiXCR, one entry per CDR3 protein. This sample has a few hundred thousand distinct CDR3 sequences, with 15% to 20% found just once. The specimen sequenced was PBMCs. The receptors were sampled from a human donor in good health (CMV status not recorded). Some clones in this sample may be carry-over from other donors' samples.

In its sample, this clonotype was seen a few times. The chain recombines TRBV12-3 or TRBV12-4 with TRBJ1-1; the D gene is possibly TRBD1 (5 bases). This CDR3 region has 14 residues. V was pared by 10 bases and J by 0 bases, with 15 bases between. DNA for the CDR3: TGTGCCAACCGAGCAGGGACTTTGAACACTGAAGCTTTCTTT. Translating gives CANRAGTLNTEAFF.

This clonotype was detected ten times or more. In nucleotides, the CDR3 is TGTGCCAGCAGCGCGGACAGGAACACTGAAGCTTTCTTT. Translated: CASSADRNTEAFF. The rearrangement joins TRBV7-2 to TRBJ1-1, with TRBD1 as a possible D gene (6 bases). Germline loops: CDR1 SGHTA, CDR2 FQGNSA. Trimming stripped 5 bases from V and 1 base from J, with 8 bases between. The CDR3 spans 13 residues.

This clonotype appeared many times. This chain links TRBV6-2 or TRBV6-3 with TRBJ2-3, with 8 bases identical to TRBD2. The V gene's germline CDR1 is MNHEY and CDR2 SVGEGT. The CDR3 length is 14 residues. The trim removed 6 bases at V and 4 bases at J, leaving 6 bases unmatched. The CDR3 region is CASRVAGLADTQYF. The CDR3 nucleotides are TGTGCCAGCAGAGTAGCGGGGTTGGCAGATACGCAGTATTTT.

This clonotype was counted many times. The chain joins TRBV7-8 to TRBJ2-1; D gene ambiguous. The CDR3 sequence is 15 residues long. Looked up from germline, CDR1 is SGHVS and CDR2 is FQNEAQ. Deletions cut 3 bases from V and 9 bases from J, with 18 bases between. The CDR3 here is CASSLGSTGFLEQFF. For the CDR3, the DNA is TGTGCCAGCAGCTTGGGTAGCACGGGTTTTCTTGAGCAGTTCTTC.

V is TRBV7-2 and J is TRBJ1-1, with 7 bases fitting TRBD1. CDR1 and CDR2 from the germline V gene are SGHTA and FQGNSA. V shed 8 bases and J 7 bases; nucleotides not matched to a gene: 4. The CDR3 is made up of 11 amino acids. The CDR3 bases are TGTGCCAGCGGCGACAGGGTTGAAGCTTTCTTT. Protein sequence: CASGDRVEAFF.

This clonotype came up many times. J is TRBJ1-2 and V is TRBV28, with no clear D. V lost 5 bases to trimming and J lost 3 bases, with 16 bases between them. This CDR3 has 15 residues. The germline V gene encodes CDR1 MDHEN and CDR2 SYDVKM. CDR3 nucleotides: TGTGCCAGCAGTGCGATGTCCGGGGTGCACTATGGCTACACCTTC. Encoded protein: CASSAMSGVHYGYTF.